These 19 T cell receptor beta chains were sequenced from one sample in a study of post-analysis software for immune sequencing data. Incorporated into the TCR beta cDNA libraries were unique molecular identifiers, which served to reduce PCR and sequencing biases. MiXCR, applied by TCRdb to the PCR reads, yields one record per CDR3 protein. This sample yields around 200,000 distinct CDR3 sequences, of which 29% are seen a single time; 3% to 3.5% belongs to the top ten. No antigens are known for them. Broader study findings: Roughly five TRBV segments were significantly more frequent in patients than in controls. TRBV5-6, TRBV5-1 and TRBV20-1 were among these segments.

Material: blood. These receptors originate from a girl aged 2-17 years with multiple sclerosis.

The chain recombines TRBV14 with TRBJ2-1, with 8 bases lining up with TRBD2. V shed 0 bases, J shed 7 bases, and the junction held 8 bases outside the gene matches. CDR1 and CDR2 (germline): SGHDN, FVKESK. This CDR3 contains 16 residues. This chain's CDR3 is CASSQESGGPRNEQFF. Written as DNA, the CDR3 is TGTGCCAGCAGCCAAGAATCGGGAGGGCCGAGGAATGAGCAGTTCTTC. The full variable domain, completed using reference TRBV14 and TRBJ2-1, is EAGVTQFPSHSVIEKGQTVTLRCDPISGHDNLYWYRRVMGKEIKFLLHFVKESKQDESGMPNNRFLAERTGGTYSTLKVQPAELEDSGVYFCASSQESGGPRNEQFFGPGTRLTVL.

V is TRBV2 and J is TRBJ1-2; maybe TRBD1 (6 bases). This CDR3 comprises 17 residues. Trimming removed 11 bases at V and 12 bases at J, with 37 bases between. The V gene's germline CDR1 is SNHLY and CDR2 FYNNEI. CDR3 protein: CARPKGGSQKGYMGHTF. The CDR3 DNA reads as TGTGCCCGCCCGAAGGGGGGCAGCCAGAAAGGGTATATGGGCCACACCTTC.

This clonotype was recorded a few times. This chain connects TRBV3-1 to TRBJ2-5; 9 positions match TRBD2. The CDR3 sequence is 17 residues long. The germline gives CDR1 LGHDT, CDR2 YNNKEL (reference sequence). V shed 0 bases, J shed 11 bases, and the junction held 16 bases outside the gene matches. CDR3 in amino acids: CASSQDLGIAGANEQYF. The CDR3 DNA is TGTGCCAGCAGCCAAGATCTGGGAATAGCGGGAGCCAATGAGCAGTACTTC.

V and J are TRBV12-3 or TRBV12-4 and TRBJ2-3; D unresolved. This CDR3 region has 14 residues. V was pared by 3 bases and J by 1 base, with 8 bases between. This CDR3 is CASSFFLGTDTQYF. Here the CDR3 DNA reads TGTGCCAGCAGTTTCTTCCTAGGCACAGATACGCAGTATTTT.

Notes on this clonotype: This may be a read error, as it is one base from a much larger clone. CDR3 sequence: CAGSDGRDLYGYTF. DNA of the CDR3: TGTGCCGGCAGTGACGGCAGGGACCTCTATGGCTACACCTTC. The V call is TRBV6-4, the J call TRBJ1-2; the D gene is possibly TRBD1 (5 bases). Germline values: CDR1 MRHNA, CDR2 SNTAGT. There are 14 residues in the CDR3.

This clonotype appeared many times. A junction boundary mismatches the germline segment, possibly from a read error. V usage is TRBV29-1 and J usage is TRBJ2-7; D unresolved. The CDR3 sequence is 13 residues long. In germline, CDR1 is SQVTM, CDR2 ANQGSEA. Here the CDR3 reads CLTAGTSSYEQYF. CDR3 DNA: TGTCTTACCGCAGGCACGAGCTCCTACGAGCAGTACTTC.

The CDR3 DNA sequence: TGTGCCAGCAGTGAAGTCGGACGCGGGGATGGCTACACCTTC. This codes for CASSEVGRGDGYTF. This chain joins TRBV6-1 and TRBJ1-2; D is unclear. V gave up 1 base and J gave up 6 bases, with 12 bases separating them. This CDR3 has 14 amino acids. Germline V lookup: CDR1 MNHNS, CDR2 SASEGT.

This clonotype was picked up many times. V usage is TRBV7-3 and J usage is TRBJ2-1; 8 nucleotides agree with TRBD1. The V gene's germline CDR1 is SGHTA and CDR2 FQGTGA. The trim removed 4 bases at V and 8 bases at J, leaving 10 bases unmatched. The CDR3 covers 15 residues. Here the CDR3 DNA reads TGTGCCAGCAGCTCGGGACAGGCCCCCCTCCATGAGCAGTTCTTC. Its protein is CASSSGQAPLHEQFF. The entire variable domain, with the rest obtained from reference TRBV7-3 and TRBJ2-1, is as follows: GAGVSQTPSNKVTEKGKYVELRCDPISGHTALYWYRQSLGQGPEFLIYFQGTGAADDSGLPNDRFFAVRPEGSVSTLKIQRTERGDSAVYLCASSSGQAPLHEQFFGPGTRLTVL.

This clonotype occurred many times. The chain links TRBV29-1 to TRBJ2-4; TRBD1 aligns across 7 bases. The CDR3 totals 13 residues. V was clipped by 4 bases and J by 0 bases; unmatched bases: 0. Germline V gene lookup returns CDR1 SQVTM and CDR2 ANQGSEA. The CDR3: CSVGQGAKNIQYF. CDR3 nucleotide sequence: TGCAGCGTTGGACAGGGAGCCAAAAACATTCAGTACTTC.

This clonotype appeared a few times. The rearrangement links TRBV18 to TRBJ2-7; perhaps D is TRBD1 or TRBD2 (7 bases each). V was clipped by 2 bases and J by 3 bases, with 17 bases between them. Germline assignment: CDR1 KGHSH and CDR2 LQKENI. The CDR3 has 16 amino acids. The CDR3 DNA follows: TGTGCCAGCTCACCATCGGGATCAGGGGGGGGCTACGAGCAGTACTTC. Protein: CASSPSGSGGGYEQYF.

A few counts support this clonotype. This chain connects TRBV5-1 to TRBJ2-5; either TRBD1 or TRBD2 may supply D (5 bases each). Trimming left V 3 bases short and J 12 bases short, with 24 bases between. Germline V gene data show CDR1 as SGHRS and CDR2 as YFSETQ. The CDR3 totals 15 residues. The CDR3 nucleotides are TGCGCCAGCAGCTCAACCGGGATAGGGGTGGGCCGCAAGTACTTC. Translation gives CASSSTGIGVGRKYF.

This clonotype was seen ten or more times. The V and J genes are TRBV29-1 and TRBJ2-5, with 9 bases fitting TRBD1. The germline CDR1 and CDR2 sequences are SQVTM and ANQGSEA. V lost 8 bases, J lost 1 base, and 5 bases stayed unmatched. This CDR3 is built from 13 residues. In DNA form, the CDR3 reads TGCAGCCTTTGGACAGGGGCCCAAGAGACCCAGTACTTC. Translating it yields CSLWTGAQETQYF.

J is TRBJ2-3 and V is TRBV2; the match to TRBD1 covers 9 bases. V lost 2 bases, J lost 4 bases, and 4 bases stayed unmatched. Germline V lookup: CDR1 SNHLY, CDR2 FYNNEI. The CDR3 has 15 residues. The CDR3: CASSEWGQGADTQYF. The DNA for the CDR3 is TGTGCCAGCAGTGAATGGGGACAGGGCGCAGATACGCAGTATTTT.

This clonotype was seen at least ten times. The chain combines TRBV12-3 or TRBV12-4 with TRBJ1-2; 7 bases fit TRBD1. This CDR3 has 15 amino acids. V was pared by 3 bases and J by 8 bases, with 12 bases of the junction left unmatched. This CDR3 is CASSFTRRQGPGYTF. The CDR3 bases are TGTGCCAGCAGTTTTACCCGACGACAGGGTCCGGGCTACACCTTC.

This chain joins TRBV20-1 and TRBJ2-3, with 8 bases fitting TRBD2. The CDR3 is 16 residues long. V was pared by 0 bases and J by 2 bases, with 7 bases of the junction left unmatched. CDR1 DFQATT and CDR2 SNEGSKA come from the germline V gene (reference sequence). CDR3 region: CSARDLSSGLTDTQYF. The CDR3 coding sequence is TGCAGTGCTAGAGATCTGTCTAGCGGGCTCACAGATACGCAGTATTTT.

This clonotype has more than one count but fewer than ten. The genes are TRBV25-1 and TRBJ1-6; D is perhaps TRBD1 (6 bases). The CDR3 is made up of 15 amino acids. Germline V gene data show CDR1 as MGHDK and CDR2 as SYGVNS. V dropped 4 bases and J dropped 7 bases, with 14 bases sitting between them. The CDR3 loop is CASSGHTGRNSPLHF. The CDR3 coding sequence is TGTGCCAGCAGTGGGCACACAGGGCGAAATTCACCCCTCCACTTT.

This clonotype was seen more than once but under ten times. A much larger clonotype is one base distant, so this may be a read error. This chain links TRBV15 with TRBJ2-7; 7 bases match TRBD1. CDR1 is LNHNV and CDR2 is YYDKDF in the germline V gene (reference sequence). This CDR3 region has 13 residues. In DNA form, the CDR3 reads TGTACCACCAGCAGGGACAGAGCCTACGAGCAGTACTTC. Translating it yields CTTSRDRAYEQYF.

In this sample, this clonotype turned up many times. The CDR3 nucleotides read TGTGCCAGCAGCCAAGTGGCGGGTAATGAGCAGTTCTTC. Translation gives CASSQVAGNEQFF. The chain joins TRBV4-2 to TRBJ2-1; D possibly corresponds to TRBD2 (5 bases). Germline V CDR1 and CDR2: LGHNA, YNFKEQ. Trimming left V 1 base short and J 7 bases short, with 8 bases between. This CDR3 has 13 amino acids.

Note on this clonotype: This could be a read error, since a much larger clone is one nucleotide away. The chain uses TRBV5-6 and TRBJ2-1, with 8 bases fitting TRBD2. There are 17 residues in the CDR3. Germline V CDR1 and CDR2: SGHDT, YYEEEE. The CDR3, as DNA: TGTGCCAGCAGCCCGGACGTGCGGGAGGCCTCCAACAATGAGCAGTTCTTC. The encoded protein is CASSPDVREASNNEQFF. Based on the CDR3 plus reference TRBV5-6 and TRBJ2-1, the full variable domain is DAGVTQSPTHLIKTRGQQVTLRCSPKSGHDTVSWYQQALGQGPQFIFQYYEEEERQRGNFPDRFSGHQFPNYSSELNVNALLLGDSALYLCASSPDVREASNNEQFFGPGTRLTVL.